This TCR beta chain derives from a study of CD8 T cells in ankylosing spondylitis. MiXCR, applied by TCRdb to the 5' RACE reads, yields one record per CDR3 protein. The sample has some 140,000 distinct CDR3 sequences; more than 7% are singletons. The CDR3 totals 15 residues. With 1 base clipped from V and 9 bases from J, the junction kept 4 bases outside the gene matches. Germline CDR1 is LGHDT and CDR2 is YNNKEL (reference sequence). This clonotype was obtained from a male donor with ankylosing spondylitis. Sequencing input: synovial fluid, either unsorted or a sorted T cell fraction (not recorded which). J is TRBJ1-6 and V is TRBV3-1, with TRBD1 matching 9 bases. CDR3 in amino acids: CASSQVRTGASPLHF. Here the CDR3 DNA reads TGTGCCAGCAGCCAAGTGCGGACAGGGGCTTCACCCCTCCACTTT.